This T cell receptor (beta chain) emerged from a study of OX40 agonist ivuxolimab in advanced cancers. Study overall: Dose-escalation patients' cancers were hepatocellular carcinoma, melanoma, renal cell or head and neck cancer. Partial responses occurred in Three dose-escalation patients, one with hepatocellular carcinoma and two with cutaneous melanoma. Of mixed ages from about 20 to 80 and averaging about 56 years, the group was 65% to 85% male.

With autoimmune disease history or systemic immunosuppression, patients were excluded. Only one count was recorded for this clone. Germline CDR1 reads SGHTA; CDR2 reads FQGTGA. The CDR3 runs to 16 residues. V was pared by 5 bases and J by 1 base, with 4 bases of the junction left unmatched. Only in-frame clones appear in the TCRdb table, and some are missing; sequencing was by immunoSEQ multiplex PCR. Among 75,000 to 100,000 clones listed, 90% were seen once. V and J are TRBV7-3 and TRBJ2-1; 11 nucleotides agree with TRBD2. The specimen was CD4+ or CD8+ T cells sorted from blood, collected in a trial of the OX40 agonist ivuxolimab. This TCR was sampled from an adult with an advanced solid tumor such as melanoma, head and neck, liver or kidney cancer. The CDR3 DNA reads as TGTGCCAGCAGCCAGGGACTAGCGGAATCCTACAATGAGCAGTTCTTC. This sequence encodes CASSQGLAESYNEQFF.